One sample yielded the 22 T cell receptor beta chains listed below, sequenced in a study of cytotoxic CD8 clonotypes in ibrutinib-treated CLL. Data came from immunoSEQ multiplex PCR; TCRdb stores just in-frame clones and leaves some out. The repertoire holds about 74,000 clones, with approximately 80% as singletons. The input for sequencing was PBMCs, taken at disease progression, from a patient treated with ibrutinib. These receptors came from a human donor with chronic lymphocytic leukemia.

The chain couples TRBV30 to TRBJ1-2; D is unresolved. The V and J ends lost 5 bases and 4 bases respectively, with 5 bases between them. The CDR3 contains 10 residues. Germline V gene sequence: CDR1 GTSNPN, CDR2 SVGIG (reference sequence). In DNA form, the CDR3 reads TGTGCCTGGGGTACCTATGGCTACACCTTC. Translating gives CAWGTYGYTF.

V gene TRBV4-1 combines with J gene TRBJ1-2, with TRBD1 matching over 7 bases. Trimming took 6 bases from V and 7 from J; bases not matched to a gene: 11. The CDR3 length is 14 residues. Germline-derived CDR1 and CDR2 are MGHRA and YSYEKL. The CDR3: CASRPPGQGVGYTF. In DNA form, the CDR3 reads TGCGCCAGCAGGCCCCCCGGGCAGGGGGTTGGCTACACCTTC.

The chain uses TRBV5-8 and TRBJ2-7, with 8 bases that match TRBD1. Germline V lookup: CDR1 SGHTS, CDR2 YDEGEE. Unmatched junction bases numbered 2, after V lost 0 bases and J lost 6 bases. The CDR3 covers 13 residues. The CDR3 loop reads CASSLGRGLEQYF. For the CDR3, the DNA is TGTGCCAGCAGCTTGGGCAGGGGGCTCGAGCAGTACTTC.

This chain links TRBV30 with TRBJ1-2; 9 bases agree with TRBD1. Germline CDR1 and CDR2: GTSNPN and SVGIG (reference sequence). This CDR3 comprises 14 residues. The trim removed 2 bases at V and 7 bases at J, leaving 8 bases unmatched. CDR3 nucleotide sequence: TGTGCCTGGAGTCAAGGGACAGGGCGGGTTGGCTACACCTTC. Its translation: CAWSQGTGRVGYTF.

The J gene is TRBJ1-1, the V gene TRBV29-1, with TRBD1 matching 9 bases. CDR1 is SQVTM, CDR2 ANQGSEA, per germline. The V and J ends lost 8 bases and 4 bases, in that order; junction bases with no gene match: 8. The CDR3 has 13 amino acids. CDR3 nucleotide sequence: TGCAGCTTCCGGGACAGGGCGGCCACTGAAGCTTTCTTT. Its translation: CSFRDRAATEAFF.

This clone was picked up a small number of times. The V and J genes are TRBV2 and TRBJ2-7, with a weak D call TRBD2 (6 bases). CDR1 SNHLY and CDR2 FYNNEI come from the germline V gene. This CDR3 comprises 14 residues. The ends were cut back, 10 bases at V and 2 bases at J, with 18 bases in the middle. CDR3 sequence reads: CATAQRRVTYEQYF. CDR3 nucleotides: TGTGCCACCGCGCAGAGGAGGGTCACCTACGAGCAGTACTTC.

The J gene is TRBJ2-1, the V gene TRBV2; no firm D call. CDR3 length equals 13 residues. Germline-derived CDR1 and CDR2 are SNHLY and FYNNEI. Trimming stripped 7 bases from V and 8 bases from J, with 15 bases between. CDR3 residues: CASTFLVVDEQFF. The DNA for the CDR3 is TGTGCCAGCACCTTCCTTGTCGTCGATGAGCAGTTCTTC.

This sequence joins TRBV6-6 and TRBJ2-1, with TRBD2 matching over 7 bases. V shed 5 bases and J 7 bases; nucleotides not matched to a gene: 2. This CDR3 comprises 12 residues. Germline CDR1 and CDR2: MNHNY and SVGAGI (reference sequence). CDR3 sequence (DNA): TGTGCCAGCAGTGGGGGGGTGAATGAGCAGTTCTTC. Translating gives CASSGGVNEQFF.

This chain connects TRBV18 to TRBJ1-1, with no clear D. This CDR3 comprises 13 residues. V was shortened by 6 bases and J by 7 bases, with 15 bases between the two germline ends. Germline-derived CDR1 and CDR2 are KGHSH and LQKENI. The CDR3: CASSPREAGEAFF. The CDR3 nucleotides are TGTGCCAGCTCCCCTCGGGAGGCGGGTGAAGCTTTCTTT.

V is TRBV4-1 and J is TRBJ2-2, with D tentatively TRBD2 (6 bases). CDR1 is MGHRA, CDR2 YSYEKL, per germline. V was cut by 4 bases and J by 6 bases, with 15 bases left in between. This CDR3 is built from 15 residues. CDR3 DNA: TGCGCCAGCAGCCGTTCGGGACTCCCTCCCGGGGAGCTGTTTTTT. This gives the protein CASSRSGLPPGELFF.

CDR3 coding DNA: TGTGCCAGCAGCTACCGGTACCAAGAGACCCAGTACTTC. Its translation is CASSYRYQETQYF. The V call is TRBV11-3, the J call TRBJ2-5, with D unclear. Germline V gives CDR1 SGHNT, CDR2 YENEEA. This CDR3 contains 13 residues. V gave up 4 bases and J gave up 0 bases, with 6 bases separating them.

The count of this clone is one. The chain uses TRBV13 and TRBJ2-1; D gene uncertain. The CDR3 has 15 amino acids. The ends were cut back, 5 bases at V and 0 bases at J, with 11 bases in the middle. Per germline, CDR1 PRHDT and CDR2 FYEKMQ (reference sequence). CDR3 DNA sequence: TGTGCCAGCAGCCGAGACCCGAGCTCCTACAATGAGCAGTTCTTC. This codes for CASSRDPSSYNEQFF. Complete variable domain (other parts from reference TRBV13 and TRBJ2-1): AAGVIQSPRHLIKEKRETATLKCYPIPRHDTVYWYQQGPGQDPQFLISFYEKMQSDKGSIPDRFSAQQFSDYHSELNMSSLELGDSALYFCASSRDPSSYNEQFFGPGTRLTVL.

Here the CDR3 DNA reads TGTGCCAGCTCCACAGTGAGCTCTGGGGCCAACGTCCTGACTTTC. It encodes CASSTVSSGANVLTF. The chain couples TRBV18 to TRBJ2-6, with D hard to call. Germline assignment: CDR1 KGHSH and CDR2 LQKENI. The CDR3 has 15 residues. The V and J ends lost 6 bases and 0 bases respectively, with 9 bases between them.

The genes are TRBV4-2 and TRBJ1-1, with a tentative D call TRBD1 (5 bases). The V end lost 0 bases, the J end lost 9 bases, and 11 bases lay between the germline ends. Looked up from germline, CDR1 is LGHNA and CDR2 is YNFKEQ. The CDR3 loop spans 13 amino acids. In nucleotides, the CDR3 is TGTGCCAGCAGCCAAGATAAAGGGGCCAAAGCTTTCTTT. Amino acids: CASSQDKGAKAFF.

This clone was recorded only once. J is TRBJ1-5 and V is TRBV27; possible D gene TRBD1, 5 bases. CDR1 and CDR2 from the germline V gene are MNHEY and SMNVEV (reference sequence). The CDR3 runs to 11 residues. The V end was cut by 9 bases, the J end by 5 bases, with 8 bases between. The CDR3 reads CARVQDQPQHF. DNA for the CDR3: TGTGCCAGAGTACAGGATCAGCCCCAGCATTTT.

The chain recombines TRBV29-1 with TRBJ2-2; unclear D gene. This CDR3 has 14 amino acids. Germline assignment: CDR1 SQVTM and CDR2 ANQGSEA. The V end lost 2 bases, the J end lost 3 bases, and 10 bases lay between the germline ends. Here the CDR3 DNA reads TGCAGCGTTGAACTCGCGACCCACACCGGGGAGCTGTTTTTT. Its protein product is CSVELATHTGELFF.

V and J are TRBV6-1 and TRBJ1-2, with no clear D. The V end lost 6 bases, the J end lost 2 bases, and 4 bases lay between the germline ends. CDR1 and CDR2 (germline): MNHNS, SASEGT. This CDR3 region has 11 residues. The CDR3: CASSGNYGYTF. In DNA form, the CDR3 reads TGTGCCAGCAGCGGGAACTATGGCTACACCTTC.

This chain's CDR3 is CASSPGGYTGELFF. DNA of the CDR3: TGTGCCAGCAGCCCGGGGGGCTATACCGGGGAGCTGTTTTTT. This rearrangement joins TRBV5-4 to TRBJ2-2, with D possibly being TRBD2 (7 bases). This CDR3 region has 14 residues. Germline CDR1 SGHNT, CDR2 YYREEE (reference sequence). V lost 4 bases to trimming and J lost 5 bases, with 12 bases between them.

The chain links TRBV6-5 to TRBJ2-7; D not certain. CDR1 and CDR2 from the germline V gene are MNHEY and SVGAGI. This CDR3 contains 14 residues. V was shortened by 0 bases and J by 1 base, with 7 bases between the two germline ends. CDR3 region: CASSYSWGSYEQYF. In DNA form, the CDR3 reads TGTGCCAGCAGTTACTCCTGGGGATCCTACGAGCAGTACTTC.

This clone has a single count. The V gene is TRBV7-9, the J gene TRBJ2-7; TRBD2 matches at 11 bases. V shed 5 bases and J 0 bases; nucleotides not matched to a gene: 15. Germline lookup yields CDR1 SEHNR and CDR2 FQNEAQ (reference sequence). This CDR3 spans 19 amino acids. CDR3 nucleotides: TGTGCCAGCAGCCCCACCCCTAGCGGGAGGCTCTCTAGCTCCTACGAGCAGTACTTC. Translation gives CASSPTPSGRLSSSYEQYF.

V usage is TRBV11-3 and J usage is TRBJ2-1; the D call may be TRBD1 or TRBD2 (5 bases each). V lost 1 base, J lost 4 bases, and 14 bases lay in between. The CDR3 length is 16 residues. The germline gives CDR1 SGHNT, CDR2 YENEEA. CDR3 bases: TGTGCCAGCAGCTTAGGGGGGTTCTCAGTTTACAATGAGCAGTTCTTC. This codes for CASSLGGFSVYNEQFF.

This chain joins TRBV27 and TRBJ1-5; D unresolved. In germline, CDR1 is MNHEY, CDR2 SMNVEV (reference sequence). V was clipped by 2 bases and J by 2 bases, with 10 bases between them. The CDR3 length is 15 residues. CDR3 protein: CASSLRGSGNQPQHF. CDR3 DNA sequence: TGTGCCAGCAGTTTAAGAGGGTCTGGCAATCAGCCCCAGCATTTT.